This T cell receptor (beta chain) was recovered during a study of follicular helper T cells after annual influenza vaccination. CDR3 length: 14 amino acids. Time point given: 2015-2016 season, pre-vaccination. Clones were read by immunoSEQ multiplex PCR, and TCRdb kept only the in-frame ones, dropping some. This sample has 9,500 to 15,000 clones, with 60% to 80% found just once. The sample consisted of CXCR5+ CD38- circulating T follicular helper cells from blood, taken on the day of influenza vaccination. Subset described: circulating Tfh, non-naive CD4+CXCR5+PD-1+ (ICOS+CD38+ or ICOS-CD38-). This rearrangement joins TRBV12-2 to TRBJ2-3. TRBV12-2 is reported as a pseudogene. This clonotype was sampled from an adult who received the influenza vaccine. The CDR3 here is CASRLAMVDDTQYF. The CDR3, as DNA: TGTGCAAGTCGCTTAGCGATGGTTGATGATACGCAGTATTTT.